The 18 T cell receptor beta chains below come from one sample, sequenced in a study of early T cells in non-severe SARS-CoV-2 infection. A single record per CDR3 protein comes from TCRdb applying MiXCR to the 5' RACE reads. The data contain tens of thousands of distinct CDR3 sequences, 8.9% of them singletons. Specimen: whole blood. The receptors here all came from an adult who was a healthcare worker with PCR-confirmed SARS-CoV-2 infection or an uninfected control (not recorded which).

This clonotype was seen many times. The gene calls are TRBV3-1 and TRBJ2-2; D remains ambiguous. V was pared by 1 base and J by 6 bases, with 12 bases between. The CDR3 runs 15 residues. Germline V CDR1 and CDR2: LGHDT, YNNKEL (reference sequence). CDR3 bases: TGTGCCAGCAGCCAAGTCTCTAGGAGTCCCGGGGAGCTGTTTTTT. Translating it yields CASSQVSRSPGELFF.

Here the CDR3 reads CASSSPGGGAFSEQFF. The CDR3 nucleotides are TGTGCCAGCAGCTCCCCCGGGGGGGGCGCGTTCAGTGAGCAGTTCTTC. The gene calls are TRBV7-9 and TRBJ2-1; 8 bases align to TRBD2. The CDR3 totals 16 residues. From germline, CDR1 is SEHNR and CDR2 FQNEAQ (reference sequence). Trimming cost V 4 bases and J 9 bases; bases outside gene matches: 14.

This chain uses TRBV20-1 with TRBJ2-3; D may be TRBD1 or TRBD2 (5 bases each). Germline values: CDR1 DFQATT, CDR2 SNEGSKA (reference sequence). The ends were cut back, 3 bases at V and 6 bases at J, with 16 bases in the middle. The CDR3 runs to 14 residues. DNA for the CDR3: TGCAGTGCTAGGGAGGCCCTAGGGGCGGATACGCAGTATTTT. This encodes CSAREALGADTQYF.

CDR3 nucleotides: TGCGCCAGCAGCCATGCCCTGAACACCGGGGAGCTGTTTTTT. Translated, it gives CASSHALNTGELFF. V gene TRBV4-3 combines with J gene TRBJ2-2; no firm D call. The germline V gene encodes CDR1 LGHNA and CDR2 YSLEER. The CDR3 totals 14 residues. Trimming stripped 3 bases from V and 1 base from J, with 6 bases between.

This clonotype was detected many times. This chain connects TRBV7-9 to TRBJ2-2; D is unclear. This CDR3 is built from 12 residues. Germline V gives CDR1 SEHNR, CDR2 FQNEAQ (reference sequence). V shed 5 bases and J shed 6 bases, with 7 bases lying between them. Here the CDR3 DNA reads TGTGCCAGCAGCCCATCGTCCGGGGAGCTGTTTTTT. Protein sequence: CASSPSSGELFF.

This clonotype appeared many times. CDR3 DNA: TGTGCCATCATGGGGACGGCAGCTGGGGAGCAGTACTTC. This encodes CAIMGTAAGEQYF. The V call is TRBV10-3, the J call TRBJ2-7, with D perhaps matching TRBD1 or TRBD2 (5 bases each). CDR3 length: 13 residues. Looked up from germline, CDR1 is ENHRY and CDR2 is SYGVKD. V was shortened by 7 bases and J by 7 bases, with 17 bases between the two germline ends.

This clonotype was observed a few times. V gene TRBV7-9 combines with J gene TRBJ2-3; D is possibly TRBD2 (5 bases). The CDR3 consists of 14 residues. V lost 5 bases to trimming and J lost 6 bases, with 15 bases between them. Germline-derived CDR1 and CDR2 are SEHNR and FQNEAQ (reference sequence). CDR3 residues: CASSPSLRGDTQYF. CDR3 coding DNA: TGTGCCAGCAGCCCGTCGCTTCGGGGTGATACGCAGTATTTT.

This clonotype was detected many times. The chain is built from TRBV6-2 or TRBV6-3 and TRBJ1-1; D not resolved. V was cut by 3 bases and J by 0 bases, with 8 bases left in between. The CDR3 consists of 14 residues. Germline CDR1 MNHEY, CDR2 SVGEGT. The CDR3 loop is CASSYPTVNTEAFF. CDR3 bases: TGTGCCAGCAGTTATCCCACAGTGAACACTGAAGCTTTCTTT.

In its sample, this clonotype was seen many times. The chain carries TRBV3-1 and TRBJ1-4; 7 bases are shared with TRBD1. CDR1 LGHDT and CDR2 YNNKEL come from the germline V gene (reference sequence). Trimming took 2 bases from V and 6 from J; bases not matched to a gene: 6. The CDR3 runs 15 residues. The CDR3 reads CASSQSDRADEKLFF. The DNA of the CDR3 is TGTGCCAGCAGCCAATCAGACAGGGCGGATGAAAAACTGTTTTTT.

This clonotype was counted many times. The gene calls are TRBV29-1 and TRBJ1-4; D remains ambiguous. Trimming took 4 bases from V and 0 from J, leaving 15 bases between them. This CDR3 has 16 amino acids. CDR1 SQVTM and CDR2 ANQGSEA come from the germline V gene. The CDR3 sequence is CSVAISMGTTNEKLFF. The CDR3 DNA reads TGCAGCGTTGCTATTTCCATGGGCACAACTAATGAAAAACTGTTTTTT.

Only a few counts were recorded for this clonotype. This chain joins TRBV4-3 and TRBJ2-1, with TRBD1 identical over 9 bases. CDR1 LGHNA and CDR2 YSLEER come from the germline V gene. V lost 6 bases, J lost 3 bases, and 6 bases stayed unmatched. This CDR3 is 15 amino acids long. Here the CDR3 reads CASRPDRGGYNEQFF. Written as DNA, the CDR3 is TGCGCCAGCAGACCGGACAGGGGAGGCTACAATGAGCAGTTCTTC.

This clonotype was detected many times. The chain uses TRBV12-3 or TRBV12-4 and TRBJ1-1; D is uncertain. The CDR3 is made up of 16 amino acids. V lost 6 bases to trimming and J lost 6 bases, with 23 bases between them. CDR3 coding DNA: TGTGCCAGCAGCGCCAGAACATTTATGCCGCGCGCTGAAGCTTTCTTT. This codes for CASSARTFMPRAEAFF.

The genes are TRBV20-1 and TRBJ2-1; 7 positions match TRBD2. V gave up 1 base and J gave up 6 bases; unmatched junction bases: 9. From germline, CDR1 is DFQATT and CDR2 SNEGSKA (reference sequence). The CDR3 runs 15 residues. The CDR3 DNA is TGCAGTGCTAGAGGACGAAGCGGGAAGATCAATGAGCAGTTCTTC. Protein sequence: CSARGRSGKINEQFF.

The chain has TRBV20-1 and TRBJ2-4; unclear D gene. The CDR3 loop spans 14 amino acids. Trimming stripped 2 bases from V and 5 bases from J, with 13 bases between. Germline values: CDR1 DFQATT, CDR2 SNEGSKA (reference sequence). The DNA for the CDR3 is TGCAGTGCTAGACGGCCTCGGGCCGAAAACATTCAGTACTTC. As protein: CSARRPRAENIQYF.

The chain is built from TRBV28 and TRBJ1-5; D is perhaps TRBD1 (6 bases). CDR1 MDHEN and CDR2 SYDVKM come from the germline V gene. The CDR3 extends over 14 amino acids. Trimming cost V 1 base and J 4 bases, with 8 bases left between them. The CDR3 loop reads CASSLYRVNQPQHF. In DNA form, the CDR3 reads TGTGCCAGCAGTTTATACAGGGTAAATCAGCCCCAGCATTTT.

This clonotype was seen a handful of times. The genes are TRBV20-1 and TRBJ2-7; possibly TRBD2 for D (7 bases). The V gene lost 7 bases and the J gene lost 1 base, with 14 bases spanning the gap. CDR3 length equals 13 residues. The germline gives CDR1 DFQATT, CDR2 SNEGSKA (reference sequence). The CDR3 spells CSGRGGQSYEQYF. In DNA, the CDR3 is TGCAGTGGGAGGGGGGGCCAGTCCTACGAGCAGTACTTC.

This clonotype was detected a few times. The V call is TRBV2, the J call TRBJ2-3, with D possibly TRBD1 on 6 matching bases. V was pared by 8 bases and J by 0 bases, with 12 bases between. Germline CDR1 reads SNHLY; CDR2 reads FYNNEI. The CDR3 extends over 14 amino acids. The CDR3 nucleotides read TGTGCCAGCTCTGGGGGCGATAGCACAGATACGCAGTATTTT. Translated: CASSGGDSTDTQYF.

This clonotype was found a few times. The gene calls are TRBV6-6 and TRBJ2-3; D unresolved. The CDR3 spans 12 residues. Germline-derived CDR1 and CDR2 are MNHNY and SVGAGI (reference sequence). V was shortened by 7 bases and J by 6 bases, with 11 bases between the two germline ends. The CDR3 here is CASTPQSDTQYF. CDR3 nucleotides: TGTGCCAGCACCCCGCAGAGTGATACGCAGTATTTT.